This TCR beta chain was obtained from a study of blood T cell repertoires in COVID-19. Authors' methods: Amplified reference gene primers provided the basis for estimating nucleated cell counts. Profiling relied on immunoSEQ multiplex PCR, and the TCRdb table lists in-frame clones only, not all of them. V, J and clone size were drawn from that table, and D and trimming were deduced from the DNA. The data hold roughly 230,000 clones, with approximately 77% observed a single time. V was trimmed by 2 bases and J by 0 bases, leaving 10 bases between them. CDR1 is LNHDA, CDR2 SQIVND, per germline (reference sequence). The CDR3 is 15 residues long.

This chain uses TRBV19 with TRBJ1-1; D is uncertain. The sequence was collected from a woman over 75 with acute or convalescent COVID-19. The material sequenced was peripheral blood. The CDR3 nucleotides are TGTGCCAGTAGTATATTGGGCAGGCTGAACACTGAAGCTTTCTTT. The encoded protein is CASSILGRLNTEAFF.